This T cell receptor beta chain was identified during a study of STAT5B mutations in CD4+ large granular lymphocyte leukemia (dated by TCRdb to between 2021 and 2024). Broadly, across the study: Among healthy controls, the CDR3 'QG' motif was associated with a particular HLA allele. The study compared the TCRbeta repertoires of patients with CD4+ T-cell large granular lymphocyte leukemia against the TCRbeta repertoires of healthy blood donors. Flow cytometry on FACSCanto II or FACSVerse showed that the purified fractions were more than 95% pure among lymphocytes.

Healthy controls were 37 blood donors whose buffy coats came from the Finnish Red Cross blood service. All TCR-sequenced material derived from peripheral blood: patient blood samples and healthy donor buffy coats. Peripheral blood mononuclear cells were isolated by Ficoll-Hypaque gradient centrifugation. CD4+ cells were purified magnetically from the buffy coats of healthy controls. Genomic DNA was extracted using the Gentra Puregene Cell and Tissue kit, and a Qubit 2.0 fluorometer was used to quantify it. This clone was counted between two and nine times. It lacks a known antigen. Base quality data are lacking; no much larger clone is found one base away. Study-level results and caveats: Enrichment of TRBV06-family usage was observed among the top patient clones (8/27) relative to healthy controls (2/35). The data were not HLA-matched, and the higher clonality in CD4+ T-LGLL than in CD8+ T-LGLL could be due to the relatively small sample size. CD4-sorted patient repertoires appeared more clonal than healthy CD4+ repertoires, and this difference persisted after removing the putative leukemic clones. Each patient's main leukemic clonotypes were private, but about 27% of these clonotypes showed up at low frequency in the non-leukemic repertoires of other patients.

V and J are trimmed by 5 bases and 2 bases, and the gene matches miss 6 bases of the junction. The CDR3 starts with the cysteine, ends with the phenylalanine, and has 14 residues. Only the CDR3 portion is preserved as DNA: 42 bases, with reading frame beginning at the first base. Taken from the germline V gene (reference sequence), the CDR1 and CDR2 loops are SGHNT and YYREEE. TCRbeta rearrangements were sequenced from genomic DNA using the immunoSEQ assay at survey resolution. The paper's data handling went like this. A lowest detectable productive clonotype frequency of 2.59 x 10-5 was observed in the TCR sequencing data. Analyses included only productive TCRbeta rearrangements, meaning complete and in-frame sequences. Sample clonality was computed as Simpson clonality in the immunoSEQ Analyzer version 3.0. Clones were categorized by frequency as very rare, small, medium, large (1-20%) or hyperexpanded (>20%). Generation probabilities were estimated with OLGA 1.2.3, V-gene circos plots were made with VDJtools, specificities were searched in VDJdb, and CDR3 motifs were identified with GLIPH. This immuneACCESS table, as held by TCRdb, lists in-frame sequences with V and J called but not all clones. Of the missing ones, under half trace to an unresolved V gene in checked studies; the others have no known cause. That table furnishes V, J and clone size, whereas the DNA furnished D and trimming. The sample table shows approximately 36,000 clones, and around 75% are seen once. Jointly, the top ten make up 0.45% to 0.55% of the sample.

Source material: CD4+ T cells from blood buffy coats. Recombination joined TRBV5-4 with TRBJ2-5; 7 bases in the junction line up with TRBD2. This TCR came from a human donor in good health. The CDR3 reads CASRRERGQETQYF. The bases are TGTGCCAGCAGGCGGGAGAGGGGACAAGAGACCCAGTACTTC.